These 26 T cell receptor beta chains originate from one sample sequenced in a study of neoadjuvant anti-PD-1 for oral cavity cancer (dated by TCRdb to 2020 to 2023). The time point label, read with the paper, signifies: before neoadjuvant nivolumab. Libraries came from the immunoSEQ multiplex PCR assay. Not all clones reach the TCRdb copy of this immuneACCESS table, which keeps in-frame sequences only. Checked studies attribute under half of the gap to unresolved V genes and leave the rest unexplained. For this sample the table gives 14,000 or so clones, of which 70% were detected only once. 2% to 2.5% of the sample is in the top ten clones. Source: PBMCs, taken before nivolumab (anti-PD-1) treatment. The receptors here all came from a person between 40 and 79 years old with oral cavity squamous cell carcinoma.

This sequence joins TRBV6-1 and TRBJ2-2; D not certain. V lost 5 bases to trimming and J lost 3 bases, with 7 bases between them. Per germline, CDR1 MNHNS and CDR2 SASEGT. This CDR3 contains 13 residues. The CDR3 region is CASSPDYTGELFF. The DNA for the CDR3 is TGTGCCAGCAGTCCCGATTACACCGGGGAGCTGTTTTTT.

The J gene is TRBJ1-4, the V gene TRBV19; TRBD1 agrees at 8 bases. Trimming removed 3 bases from V and 5 bases from J; junction bases left unmatched: 5. The CDR3 is made up of 15 amino acids. Germline V gene sequence: CDR1 LNHDA, CDR2 SQIVND (reference sequence). CDR3 coding DNA: TGTGCCAGTAGTATTTTGGGACAGGCGAATGAAAAACTGTTTTTT. The encoded protein is CASSILGQANEKLFF.

The chain employs TRBV19 and TRBJ1-2, with a tentative D call TRBD1 (5 bases). The germline CDR1 and CDR2 sequences are LNHDA and SQIVND (reference sequence). The CDR3 totals 16 residues. V lost 5 bases to trimming and J lost 4 bases, with 20 bases between them. The CDR3 loop reads CASSAAIGPGIYGYTF. CDR3 sequence (DNA): TGTGCCAGTAGTGCTGCAATCGGACCAGGGATCTATGGCTACACCTTC.

This clone was detected only a few times. The J gene is TRBJ2-6, the V gene TRBV11-2; tentative D call: TRBD1 (5 bases). CDR1 is SGHAT, CDR2 FQNNGV, per germline. The CDR3 has 18 residues. Trimming left V 1 base short and J 0 bases short, with 13 bases between. The chain's CDR3 is CASSLGPDRRSGANVLTF. CDR3 coding DNA: TGTGCCAGCAGCTTAGGGCCTGACAGACGCTCTGGGGCCAACGTCCTGACTTTC.

CDR3 residues: CASARGRENTEAFF. Here the CDR3 DNA reads TGCGCCAGCGCTAGGGGCAGGGAGAACACTGAAGCTTTCTTT. The chain uses TRBV5-1 and TRBJ1-1; D may be TRBD1 (5 bases). Trimming cost V 7 bases and J 1 base, with 14 bases left between them. Germline values: CDR1 SGHRS, CDR2 YFSETQ. The CDR3 contains 14 residues.

V gene TRBV7-2 combines with J gene TRBJ1-5, with D unresolved. The germline V and J ends were trimmed by 5 bases and 0 bases, with 14 bases remaining between them. CDR3 length: 16 amino acids. Germline values: CDR1 SGHTA, CDR2 FQGNSA. The CDR3 here is CASSPDLFPSNQPQHF. CDR3 bases: TGTGCCAGCAGCCCAGACCTATTCCCTAGCAATCAGCCCCAGCATTTT.

This clone was counted only a few times. V and J are TRBV6-6 and TRBJ1-1; D possibly corresponds to TRBD1 (5 bases). CDR1 is MNHNY and CDR2 is SVGAGI in the germline V gene (reference sequence). The V end lost 5 bases, the J end lost 5 bases, and 15 bases lay between the germline ends. The CDR3 totals 14 residues. In DNA form, the CDR3 reads TGTGCCAGCAGTACCGCGACCCAGGGTACTGAAGCTTTCTTT. This encodes CASSTATQGTEAFF.

The rearrangement uses TRBV29-1 and TRBJ2-7; D is possibly TRBD1 (6 bases). The V end was cut by 5 bases, the J end by 3 bases, with 8 bases between. CDR1 SQVTM and CDR2 ANQGSEA come from the germline V gene. The CDR3 runs to 11 residues. CDR3 protein: CSVYRDYEQYF. The CDR3 DNA sequence: TGCAGCGTTTACAGGGACTACGAGCAGTACTTC.

This sequence joins TRBV15 and TRBJ1-2; unclear D gene. Germline lookup yields CDR1 LNHNV and CDR2 YYDKDF (reference sequence). This CDR3 contains 13 residues. The germline V and J ends were trimmed by 3 bases and 2 bases, with 7 bases remaining between them. The CDR3 loop is CATSRLGNYGYTF. CDR3 DNA: TGTGCCACCAGCAGGTTGGGGAACTATGGCTACACCTTC.

V is TRBV7-9 and J is TRBJ2-1; TRBD2 aligns across 7 bases. Germline V gives CDR1 SEHNR, CDR2 FQNEAQ (reference sequence). Trimming at V came to 5 bases and at J to 9 bases, leaving 13 bases not matched to a gene. The CDR3 contains 15 residues. The CDR3: CASSPVGRERLEQFF. In DNA, the CDR3 is TGTGCCAGCAGCCCAGTTGGGCGGGAGAGGCTTGAGCAGTTCTTC. The whole variable domain, remainder taken from reference TRBV7-9 and TRBJ2-1, is DTGVSQNPRHKITKRGQNVTFRCDPISEHNRLYWYRQTLGQGPEFLTYFQNEAQLEKSRLLSDRFSAERPKGSFSTLEIQRTEQGDSAMYLCASSPVGRERLEQFFGPGTRLTVL.

The chain links TRBV15 to TRBJ1-5; D not resolved. Trimming removed 8 bases from V and 7 bases from J, with 18 bases in between. The CDR3 covers 14 residues. Germline V gene lookup returns CDR1 LNHNV and CDR2 YYDKDF (reference sequence). CDR3 residues: CATSRAGVGQPQHF. The DNA for the CDR3 is TGTGCCACCTCTAGAGCCGGGGTGGGGCAGCCCCAGCATTTT.

The V call is TRBV11-3, the J call TRBJ2-2; maybe TRBD2 (5 bases). V was pared by 5 bases and J by 3 bases, with 16 bases between. This CDR3 has 16 residues. Germline V gene sequence: CDR1 SGHNT, CDR2 YENEEA. The CDR3 nucleotides read TGTGCCAGCAGCGGGTGGTCTAGCACCGACACCGGGGAGCTGTTTTTT. It translates to CASSGWSSTDTGELFF.

The chain is built from TRBV5-4 and TRBJ2-7; no firm D call. V was shortened by 2 bases and J by 7 bases, with 7 bases between the two germline ends. The CDR3 is made up of 11 amino acids. CDR1 is SGHNT and CDR2 is YYREEE in the germline V gene (reference sequence). CDR3: CASSLQREQYF. The CDR3 DNA follows: TGTGCCAGCAGCTTACAGAGGGAGCAGTACTTC.

This clone showed up just a few times. V gene TRBV7-2 combines with J gene TRBJ1-2; D not certain. The CDR3 sequence is 13 residues long. The germline V gene has CDR1 SGHTA and CDR2 FQGNSA. Trimming shortened V by 2 bases and J by 10 bases, and 14 bases separated the two germline ends. CDR3 bases: TGTGCCAGCAGCTTATTGTCTCTCGGGGACTACACCTTC. Protein product: CASSLLSLGDYTF.

This clone has more than one count but fewer than ten. This rearrangement joins TRBV11-2 to TRBJ2-7, with 10 bases matching TRBD1. With V trimmed by 5 bases and J by 4 bases, 11 bases remained unmatched. The CDR3 loop spans 16 amino acids. Germline assignment: CDR1 SGHAT and CDR2 FQNNGV. The CDR3 DNA reads TGTGCCAGCAGCCCTCTCTTAGGGACAGGGGTATACGAGCAGTACTTC. Protein: CASSPLLGTGVYEQYF. The entire variable domain, with the rest obtained from reference TRBV11-2 and TRBJ2-7, is as follows: EAGVAQSPRYKIIEKRQSVAFWCNPISGHATLYWYQQILGQGPKLLIQFQNNGVVDDSQLPKDRFSAERLKGVDSTLKIQPAKLEDSAVYLCASSPLLGTGVYEQYFGPGTRLTVT.

The chain links TRBV6-5 to TRBJ1-4; D remains ambiguous. Germline V gene sequence: CDR1 MNHEY, CDR2 SVGAGI. The V end was cut by 5 bases, the J end by 3 bases, with 13 bases between. The CDR3 spans 15 residues. CDR3 in DNA: TGTGCCAGCAGTAACAGACCCATAGCTAATGAAAAACTGTTTTTT. This translates into CASSNRPIANEKLFF.

In this sample, this clone turned up once. The genes are TRBV19 and TRBJ2-3, with a weak D call TRBD2 (6 bases). Germline V CDR1 and CDR2: LNHDA, SQIVND (reference sequence). The CDR3 has 13 amino acids. V was cut by 1 base and J by 6 bases, with 8 bases left in between. The CDR3: CASSIVAGDTQYF. The CDR3 DNA sequence: TGTGCCAGTAGTATAGTCGCGGGGGATACGCAGTATTTT.

This chain uses TRBV27 with TRBJ2-5, with 7 bases that match TRBD1. The CDR3 totals 14 residues. CDR1 and CDR2 (germline): MNHEY, SMNVEV (reference sequence). The ends lost 3 bases at V and 5 bases at J; junction bases unmatched: 6. As DNA, the CDR3 is TGTGCCAGCAGTTTCACAGGGGATAGGGAGACCCAGTACTTC. Its protein product is CASSFTGDRETQYF.

The CDR3 DNA follows: TGTGCCAGCAGCTTAGAAAGCGGTCGGGGTACGCAGTATTTT. It is translated as CASSLESGRGTQYF. This chain joins TRBV11-2 and TRBJ2-3, with D maybe TRBD2 (5 bases). The length of the CDR3 is 14 residues. Trimming pared 0 bases from V and 8 bases from J, leaving 12 bases between. Germline CDR1 SGHAT, CDR2 FQNNGV.

The rearrangement joins TRBV28 to TRBJ2-7; 7 nucleotides match TRBD1. There are 17 residues in the CDR3. V shed 2 bases, J shed 2 bases, and the junction held 12 bases outside the gene matches. Germline values: CDR1 MDHEN, CDR2 SYDVKM. CDR3 nucleotides: TGTGCCAGCAGTTTAGGAGAGACAGGGATAGGCGCCTACGAGCAGTACTTC. As protein: CASSLGETGIGAYEQYF.

The V call is TRBV5-1, the J call TRBJ1-3; possible D gene TRBD1, 5 bases. This CDR3 comprises 16 residues. Per the germline V gene, CDR1 is SGHRS and CDR2 is YFSETQ. V dropped 4 bases and J dropped 0 bases, with 14 bases sitting between them. The CDR3 DNA is TGCGCCAGCAGCCGGGACTTCGGGCCCTCTGGAAACACCATATATTTT. This encodes CASSRDFGPSGNTIYF.

The CDR3 region is CASSLVNRGSNTEAFF. CDR3 DNA: TGCGCCAGCAGCTTGGTGAACAGGGGGTCGAACACTGAAGCTTTCTTT. V usage is TRBV5-1 and J usage is TRBJ1-1, with TRBD1 identical over 8 bases. This CDR3 is 16 amino acids long. With V trimmed by 0 bases and J by 1 base, 5 bases remained unmatched. The germline V gene has CDR1 SGHRS and CDR2 YFSETQ.

CDR3 DNA sequence: TGTGCCAGCAGCTCGACTCCGACAGGGGGGATCTATGGCTACACCTTC. Translating gives CASSSTPTGGIYGYTF. This chain joins TRBV7-6 and TRBJ1-2; 9 positions match TRBD1. The CDR3 sequence is 16 residues long. With 4 bases clipped from V and 4 bases from J, the junction kept 10 bases outside the gene matches. Germline CDR1 reads SGHVS; CDR2 reads FNYEAQ.

This chain links TRBV6-5 with TRBJ2-7; 9 bases align to TRBD1. The germline CDR1 and CDR2 sequences are MNHEY and SVGAGI. The CDR3 has 14 residues. Trimming removed 4 bases from V and 2 bases from J; junction bases left unmatched: 3. CDR3 DNA: TGTGCCAGCAGTTCGACAGGGGGAGCCTACGAGCAGTACTTC. As protein: CASSSTGGAYEQYF.

Worth noting for this clone: One junction end does not reproduce the germline sequence, and a read error may be involved. This chain uses TRBV7-7 with TRBJ2-1; 10 bases fit TRBD2. The germline CDR1 and CDR2 sequences are SSHAT and FNYEAQ (reference sequence). This CDR3 has 15 amino acids. The CDR3 loop is CASSSGTSDYNEQFF. The CDR3 coding sequence is TGTGCTAGCAGCTCCGGGACTAGCGACTACAATGAGCAGTTCTTC.

This clone was detected a few times. The V and J genes are TRBV28 and TRBJ2-7; D perhaps matches TRBD2 (7 bases). From germline, CDR1 is MDHEN and CDR2 SYDVKM. The V end was cut by 8 bases, the J end by 4 bases, with 15 bases between. The CDR3 is made up of 13 amino acids. The CDR3 loop is CASEQGRGYEQYF. CDR3 in DNA: TGTGCCAGCGAGCAGGGGAGGGGGTACGAGCAGTACTTC.